Listed here is a single T cell receptor (beta chain). The source of the sample is a study of blood T cell repertoires in COVID-19. Whole-study context: Donors in the United States, Italy and Spain gave samples during acute or convalescent COVID-19. The cDNA or gDNA used as material had been derived from T cells, B-cell-depleted T cells, or PBMCs.

The CDR3 is made up of 16 amino acids. Germline assignment: CDR1 LGHDT and CDR2 YNNKEL (reference sequence). V shed 4 bases, J shed 10 bases, and the junction held 13 bases outside the gene matches. Per the original data handling: Estimated nucleated cell counts came from reference gene primer amplification. TCRdb keeps only in-frame clones here, not all; method: immunoSEQ multiplex PCR. V, J and clone size are taken as reported in that table, and D and trimming were inferred from the DNA itself. The sample has around 80,000 clones; approximately 86% are singletons. Material for sequencing was peripheral blood. This sequence was found in a man older than 75 with active or convalescent COVID-19. The chain has TRBV3-1 (or the pseudogene TRBV3-2) and TRBJ1-6, with 7 positions matching TRBD1. CDR3 in amino acids: CASSPRQGGGESPLHF. In DNA, the CDR3 is TGTGCCAGCAGCCCTAGACAGGGCGGCGGAGAATCACCCCTCCACTTT.